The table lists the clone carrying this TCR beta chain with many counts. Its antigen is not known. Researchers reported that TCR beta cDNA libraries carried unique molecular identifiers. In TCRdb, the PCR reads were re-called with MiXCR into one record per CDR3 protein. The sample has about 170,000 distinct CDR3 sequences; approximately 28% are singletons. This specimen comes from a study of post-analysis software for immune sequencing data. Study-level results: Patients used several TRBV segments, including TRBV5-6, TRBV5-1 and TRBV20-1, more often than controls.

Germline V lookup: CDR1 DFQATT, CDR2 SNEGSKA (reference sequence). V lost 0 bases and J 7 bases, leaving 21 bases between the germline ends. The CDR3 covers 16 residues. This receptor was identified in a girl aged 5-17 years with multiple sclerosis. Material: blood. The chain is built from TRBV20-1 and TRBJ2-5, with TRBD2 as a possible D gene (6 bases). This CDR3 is CSARDIGSGKLGTQYF. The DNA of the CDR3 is TGCAGTGCTAGAGATATCGGTAGCGGAAAATTAGGGACCCAGTACTTC.